Given below is one T cell receptor beta chain in context. Profiling relied on immunoSEQ multiplex PCR, and the TCRdb table lists in-frame clones only, not all of them. The data show about 180,000 clones, with 80% to 90% seen just once and approximately 2% held by the top ten. V shed 5 bases, J shed 3 bases, and the junction held 10 bases outside the gene matches. Germline values: CDR1 SGHTA, CDR2 FQGNSA. The CDR3 sequence is 16 residues long. This entry belongs to a study of blood T cell repertoires in COVID-19. Study-level information: PBMCs, B-cell-depleted T cells, or T cells provided the cDNA or gDNA that made up the material.

This chain links TRBV7-2 with TRBJ1-2; TRBD1 agrees at 9 bases. Sequenced material: peripheral blood. The sequence derives from a man between 18 and 29 years old who had recovered from COVID-19. This chain's CDR3 is CASSPNPGQGHYGYTF. CDR3 DNA: TGTGCCAGCAGCCCCAACCCGGGACAGGGACACTATGGCTACACCTTC.